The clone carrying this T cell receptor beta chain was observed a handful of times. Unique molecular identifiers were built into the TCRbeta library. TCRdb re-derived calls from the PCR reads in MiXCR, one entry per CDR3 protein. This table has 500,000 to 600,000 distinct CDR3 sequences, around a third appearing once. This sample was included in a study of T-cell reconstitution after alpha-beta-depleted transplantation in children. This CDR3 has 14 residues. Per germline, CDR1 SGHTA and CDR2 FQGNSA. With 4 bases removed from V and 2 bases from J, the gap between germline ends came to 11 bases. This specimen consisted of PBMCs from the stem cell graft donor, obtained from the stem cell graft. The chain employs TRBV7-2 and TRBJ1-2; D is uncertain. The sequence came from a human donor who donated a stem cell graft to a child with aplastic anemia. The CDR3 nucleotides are TGTGCCAGCAGCTCTCCTCCTCCCAACTATGGCTACACCTTC. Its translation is CASSSPPPNYGYTF.